The clone carrying this T cell receptor beta chain was observed a handful of times. What it recognizes is unknown. The data were obtained in a study of Graves' ophthalmopathy and Graves' hyperthyroidism. In the study overall: Peripheral blood sampling preceded any treatment and occurred at initial diagnosis. Study results and caveats: Blood contained most expanded thyroid clonotypes exceeding 0.001 frequency. Prediction of ophthalmopathy progression reached approximately 64% sensitivity and around 75% specificity.

This CDR3 has 14 residues. The germline gives CDR1 SGHTA, CDR2 FQGTGA. V lost 5 bases and J lost 7; bases outside the gene matches: 6. As diagnostic evidence, clinical symptoms, serum thyroxine, TRAb, thyroid ultrasound and orbital computed tomography were relied upon. RNA transcripts were the source from which TCR beta CDR3 regions were amplified. An initial RT-PCR round employing HTBI primers preceded a second-round multiplex PCR. TCRdb reanalysed the multiplex PCR reads using MiXCR and keeps one entry per CDR3 protein. Here the sample spans 350,000 to 400,000 distinct CDR3 sequences, roughly 15% being singletons.

The sample taken for sequencing was peripheral blood. The V gene is TRBV7-3, the J gene TRBJ2-2; 8 bases fit TRBD2. The receptor was isolated from a woman aged 18-29 years with stable Graves' hyperthyroidism. The CDR3 region has the DNA TGTGCCAGCAGCCCAGCCGGGGGGGGCGGGGAGCTGTTTTTT. Translated: CASSPAGGGGELFF.